Below are 28 T cell receptor beta chains sequenced from a single sample in a study of T cell responses to AZD1222 COVID-19 vaccine. The data were produced by immunoSEQ multiplex PCR, yet TCRdb's version contains in-frame clones alone and is incomplete. The table records about 150,000 clones, roughly 90% of them present only once. Material: peripheral blood, obtained on day 0 of MenACWY control vaccination. The receptor source for this set is an adult in good health.

The genes are TRBV7-9 and TRBJ1-3; weak D call: TRBD1 (5 bases). CDR3 length: 16 residues. The germline V gene has CDR1 SEHNR and CDR2 FQNEAQ (reference sequence). Between the trimmed V and J ends, which lost 5 bases and 2 bases, there was a span of 16 bases. The CDR3 sequence: CASSLRDGRTGNTIYF. Written as DNA, the CDR3 is TGTGCCAGCAGCCTAAGGGACGGACGGACTGGAAACACCATATATTTT.

This sequence joins TRBV10-3 and TRBJ1-4; D remains ambiguous. Looked up from germline, CDR1 is ENHRY and CDR2 is SYGVKD. The germline V and J ends were trimmed by 3 bases and 0 bases, with 11 bases remaining between them. The CDR3 covers 16 residues. The DNA for the CDR3 is TGTGCCATCAGTGACTCGAGACGTGCAACTAATGAAAAACTGTTTTTT. It is translated as CAISDSRRATNEKLFF.

The CDR3 bases are TGTGCCAGTAGTATAAGTGACAAGCAGTACTTC. Its translation: CASSISDKQYF. The V gene is TRBV19, the J gene TRBJ2-7; no definite D call. This CDR3 is 11 amino acids long. V shed 2 bases and J shed 8 bases, with 7 bases lying between them. Germline lookup yields CDR1 LNHDA and CDR2 SQIVND (reference sequence).

V gene TRBV11-3 combines with J gene TRBJ2-7; 7 bases map to TRBD2. Germline loops: CDR1 SGHNT, CDR2 YENEEA. Germline trimming cut 5 bases from V and 6 bases from J; bases unmatched to any gene: 19. The length of the CDR3 is 17 residues. The CDR3 DNA is TGTGCCAGCAGCCTTTATTATCGGGAGGCCCCACCCGCCGAGCAGTACTTC. As protein: CASSLYYREAPPAEQYF.

The chain recombines TRBV9 with TRBJ1-1, with D unresolved. The V and J ends lost 0 bases and 8 bases respectively, with 11 bases between them. Germline lookup yields CDR1 SGDLS and CDR2 YYNGEE. The CDR3 spans 13 residues. CDR3 nucleotides: TGTGCCAGCAGCGTAGGAGGGCTCAACGAAGCTTTCTTT. Translated, it gives CASSVGGLNEAFF.

The chain carries TRBV11-2 and TRBJ2-1, with 13 bases aligning to TRBD2. The CDR3 extends over 14 amino acids. Germline CDR1 SGHAT, CDR2 FQNNGV. V lost 4 bases and J lost 13; bases outside the gene matches: 7. The CDR3 loop reads CASSWRTSGSKQFF. The CDR3 nucleotides are TGTGCCAGCAGCTGGAGGACTAGCGGGAGTAAACAGTTCTTC.

The chain employs TRBV10-2 and TRBJ1-5; unclear D gene. This CDR3 region has 12 residues. CDR1 is WSHSY and CDR2 is SAAADI in the germline V gene. V shed 6 bases and J shed 3 bases, with 6 bases lying between them. Here the CDR3 DNA reads TGCGCCAGCAGGAGGGCCAATCAGCCCCAGCATTTT. It translates to CASRRANQPQHF.

The chain links TRBV5-1 to TRBJ2-3; the match to TRBD2 covers 10 bases. The CDR3 runs 16 residues. Unmatched junction bases numbered 9, after V lost 4 bases and J lost 4 bases. Germline CDR1 and CDR2: SGHRS and YFSETQ. The CDR3: CASSPLQRGGADTQYF. The CDR3 bases are TGCGCCAGCAGCCCACTTCAGCGGGGGGGAGCAGATACGCAGTATTTT.

This chain links TRBV19 with TRBJ2-1; D not resolved. Germline loops: CDR1 LNHDA, CDR2 SQIVND (reference sequence). The CDR3 spans 13 residues. Trimming cost V 1 base and J 5 bases, with 6 bases left between them. This CDR3 reads CASSIGSNNEQFF. CDR3 nucleotides: TGTGCCAGTAGTATAGGATCTAACAATGAGCAGTTCTTC.

Note on this clone: An end of the junction differs from the germline gene, which may be a read error. The rearrangement uses TRBV7-9 and TRBJ2-1; 9 bases match TRBD2. The germline gives CDR1 SEHNR, CDR2 FQNEAQ (reference sequence). The CDR3 runs to 12 residues. CDR3 coding DNA: TGTGCCACCAGCGGGAGGAGTAATGAGCAGTTCTTC. Translation gives CATSGRSNEQFF.

V is TRBV29-1 and J is TRBJ1-3, with D possibly matching TRBD1 (5 bases). This CDR3 is 13 amino acids long. Per germline, CDR1 SQVTM and CDR2 ANQGSEA. The CDR3 protein is CSGGGNSGNTIYF. In DNA, the CDR3 is TGCAGTGGGGGGGGGAACTCTGGAAACACCATATATTTT.

The V and J genes are TRBV9 and TRBJ2-1; 8 bases are shared with TRBD2. Trimming cost V 3 bases and J 5 bases; bases outside gene matches: 10. Germline V CDR1 and CDR2: SGDLS, YYNGEE. The CDR3 sequence is 16 residues long. CDR3 nucleotides: TGTGCCAGCAGCGCCGAGACTAGCGACCGGCACAATGAGCAGTTCTTC. It is translated as CASSAETSDRHNEQFF. The full variable domain, in which reference TRBV9 and TRBJ2-1 provide the parts outside the CDR3, is DSGVTQTPKHLITATGQRVTLRCSPRSGDLSVYWYQQSLDQGLQFLIQYYNGEERAKGNILERFSAQQFPDLHSELNLSSLELGDSALYFCASSAETSDRHNEQFFGPGTRLTVL.

This clone was detected only once. V gene TRBV20-1 combines with J gene TRBJ1-1, with 9 bases fitting TRBD1. Germline-derived CDR1 and CDR2 are DFQATT and SNEGSKA (reference sequence). The ends lost 3 bases at V and 3 bases at J; junction bases unmatched: 11. This CDR3 has 16 amino acids. This chain's CDR3 is CSASNIGTGLYTEAFF. The DNA for the CDR3 is TGCAGTGCTAGTAATATTGGGACAGGGCTTTACACTGAAGCTTTCTTT.

The J gene is TRBJ1-6, the V gene TRBV28; perhaps TRBD1 as D (5 bases). Per germline, CDR1 MDHEN and CDR2 SYDVKM. The CDR3 totals 15 residues. Trimming cost V 4 bases and J 7 bases, with 14 bases left between them. CDR3 in DNA: TGTGCCAGCAGTTCCCCCCCCGGGGGGAATTCACCCCTCCACTTT. This gives the protein CASSSPPGGNSPLHF.

The chain recombines TRBV2 with TRBJ1-6, with D uncertain. From germline, CDR1 is SNHLY and CDR2 FYNNEI. The CDR3 consists of 15 residues. V lost 5 bases, J lost 0 bases, and 8 bases lay in between. CDR3: CASSPGSSYNSPLHF. As DNA, the CDR3 is TGTGCCAGCAGTCCGGGGAGCTCCTATAATTCACCCCTCCACTTT.

This clone was observed once. V and J are TRBV9 and TRBJ1-6; unclear D gene. Germline CDR1 is SGDLS and CDR2 is YYNGEE. There are 14 residues in the CDR3. V gave up 0 bases and J gave up 10 bases, with 11 bases separating them. The CDR3 reads CASSVDSGRSPLHF. As DNA, the CDR3 is TGTGCCAGCAGCGTAGATTCTGGGCGGTCACCCCTCCACTTT.

The rearrangement joins TRBV28 to TRBJ2-7; 7 nucleotides line up with TRBD1. In germline, CDR1 is MDHEN, CDR2 SYDVKM. CDR3 size: 16 residues. Trimming removed 6 bases from V and 9 bases from J; junction bases left unmatched: 20. The CDR3 DNA sequence: TGTGCCAGCAGCCGTACGTCCGGGACAGTACTACGTGGGCAGTACTTC. Translating it yields CASSRTSGTVLRGQYF.

This chain joins TRBV5-1 and TRBJ1-1; D is unresolved. V lost 0 bases to trimming and J lost 1 base, with 4 bases between them. Germline lookup yields CDR1 SGHRS and CDR2 YFSETQ. CDR3 length: 13 residues. In DNA form, the CDR3 reads TGCGCCAGCAGCTTGGGCGAGAACACTGAAGCTTTCTTT. This translates into CASSLGENTEAFF.

The chain employs TRBV4-3 and TRBJ2-1; the D is unclear. V was clipped by 0 bases and J by 4 bases, with 13 bases between them. The germline CDR1 and CDR2 sequences are LGHNA and YSLEER. The CDR3 sequence is 16 residues long. The CDR3 here is CASSQEQWQAYNEQFF. CDR3 bases: TGCGCCAGCAGCCAAGAACAATGGCAGGCATACAATGAGCAGTTCTTC.

The gene calls are TRBV6-6 and TRBJ2-6, with D tentatively TRBD2 (5 bases). The CDR3 loop spans 15 amino acids. Looked up from germline, CDR1 is MNHNY and CDR2 is SVGAGI (reference sequence). V gave up 7 bases and J gave up 2 bases, with 12 bases separating them. The CDR3 sequence is CASTPTGAGANVLTF. DNA for the CDR3: TGTGCCAGCACCCCCACCGGGGCTGGGGCCAACGTCCTGACTTTC.

This clone has just one count. The chain has TRBV5-1 and TRBJ2-3, with no clear D. The CDR3 is 15 residues long. Trimming stripped 4 bases from V and 0 bases from J, with 12 bases between. Germline V gives CDR1 SGHRS, CDR2 YFSETQ. The CDR3 nucleotides read TGCGCCAGCAGCCGATTCCCAGATAGCACAGATACGCAGTATTTT. Translated: CASSRFPDSTDTQYF.

The CDR3 region has the DNA TGTGCCAGTAGTATCCAGGGGATCAGTGAGCAGTTCTTC. Protein product: CASSIQGISEQFF. This chain uses TRBV19 with TRBJ2-1; the D gene is possibly TRBD1 (6 bases). The CDR3 runs 13 residues. CDR1 is LNHDA, CDR2 SQIVND, per germline (reference sequence). Trimming left V 3 bases short and J 9 bases short, with 12 bases between.

The V gene is TRBV6-2 or TRBV6-3, the J gene TRBJ2-2, with 14 nucleotides matching TRBD2. The CDR3 runs to 20 residues. Germline loops: CDR1 MNHEY, CDR2 SVGEGT. The V gene end was trimmed by 3 bases and the J gene end by 2 bases; junction bases not matched to a gene: 11. The CDR3 DNA reads as TGTGCCAGCAGTTATTCATACTGGACTAGCGGGAGGCTCAACACCGGGGAGCTGTTTTTT. It specifies CASSYSYWTSGRLNTGELFF.

This chain links TRBV5-6 with TRBJ2-2; perhaps TRBD2 as D (6 bases). This CDR3 is built from 14 residues. The V end was cut by 6 bases, the J end by 7 bases, with 16 bases between. Germline assignment: CDR1 SGHDT and CDR2 YYEEEE. The CDR3 bases are TGTGCCAGCAACCCAGGGCTAGCGTTCGGGGAGCTGTTTTTT. It codes for CASNPGLAFGELFF.

The J gene is TRBJ2-5, the V gene TRBV30; D gene ambiguous. Germline V gives CDR1 GTSNPN, CDR2 SVGIG (reference sequence). V was pared by 4 bases and J by 4 bases, with 7 bases between. This CDR3 spans 11 amino acids. This CDR3 is CAWMAGETQYF. The CDR3 region has the DNA TGTGCCTGGATGGCCGGAGAGACCCAGTACTTC.

In DNA, the CDR3 is TGTGCCAGCAGCCAAGGAAGGGGTAGGAACAATGAGCAGTTCTTC. Its protein is CASSQGRGRNNEQFF. The chain combines TRBV3-1 (or the pseudogene TRBV3-2) with TRBJ2-1; perhaps TRBD1 as D (5 bases). From germline, CDR1 is LGHDT and CDR2 YNNKEL (reference sequence). The V end was cut by 1 base, the J end by 5 bases, with 12 bases between. This CDR3 is built from 15 residues.

In this sample, this clone turned up once. The CDR3 nucleotides are TGTGCCAGCAGCAAAACTCGGGGGCCCGGGGCTGATACGCAGTATTTT. Translated, it gives CASSKTRGPGADTQYF. V and J are TRBV27 and TRBJ2-3; D might be TRBD1 or TRBD2, each matching 6 bases. The CDR3 spans 16 residues. Trimming took off 6 bases at V and 6 bases at J, with 22 bases between the two ends. CDR1 MNHEY and CDR2 SMNVEV come from the germline V gene (reference sequence).

The chain couples TRBV21-1 to TRBJ1-1; the DNA was not compared with TRBD1, the D call given in the table. TRBV21-1 counts as a pseudogene. The CDR3 runs to 18 residues. The chain's CDR3 is CASSLPNRGQKRNTEAFF. The DNA for the CDR3 is TGTGCCAGCAGCCTCCCCAACAGGGGGCAAAAAAGGAACACTGAAGCTTTCTTT.